This T cell receptor (beta chain) is from a study of blood T cell repertoires in COVID-19. On the study more broadly: PBMCs, B-cell-depleted T cells, or T cells provided the cDNA or gDNA that made up the material.

Authors' analysis steps: Amplified reference gene primers provided the basis for estimating nucleated cell counts. TCRdb's copy holds only in-frame clones and misses some; the assay was immunoSEQ multiplex PCR. V, J and clone size derive from that table, while D and trimming were established from the DNA sequence. The sample yields around 200,000 clones, around 80% seen once. Germline values: CDR1 SGHAT, CDR2 FQNNGV. V trimming: 4 bases; J trimming: 8 bases; junction bases outside the gene matches: 11. This CDR3 has 16 residues. Sequenced sample: peripheral blood. The clonotype originates from a woman between 45 and 60 years old with acute or convalescent COVID-19. V is TRBV11-2 and J is TRBJ2-1; 10 bases line up with TRBD2. CDR3 in DNA: TGTGCCAGCAGCTCCACACTAGCGGGGATCCAGGATGAGCAGTTCTTC. Translating it yields CASSSTLAGIQDEQFF.